This T cell receptor beta chain was recorded in a study of cytomegalovirus exposure and HLA in healthy donors. At the level of the study: The roughly 110 validation repertoires were reported in a later analysis to have been generated on the same platform as the roughly 720 first-cohort repertoires.

General study findings and limits: The investigators catalogued 150 to 200 TCR beta chains as cytomegalovirus-associated.

Trimming removed 4 bases from V and 7 bases from J, with 16 bases in between. CDR1 SGHRS and CDR2 YFSETQ come from the germline V gene. This CDR3 spans 14 amino acids. Method: immunoSEQ multiplex PCR; TCRdb's copy keeps in-frame clones and lacks some. The data show about 200,000 clones, with approximately 82% seen just once and 5.5% to 7% held by the top ten. The donors were members of the approximately 110-subject validation cohort (separate from the approximately 730-subject first cohort). This clone was picked up one time. Its matching antigen is unknown. The sequence came from a woman under 30 in good health and CMV-seronegative. The sequenced material came from PBMCs. The rearrangement joins TRBV5-1 to TRBJ2-3, with D perhaps TRBD2 (7 bases). The CDR3, as DNA: TGCGCCAGCAGCGCCTTGGCGGGGGACAATACGCAGTATTTT. Translated: CASSALAGDNTQYF. Full variable domain (rest looked up from reference TRBV5-1 and TRBJ2-3): KAGVTQTPRYLIKTRGQQVTLSCSPISGHRSVSWYQQTPGQGLQFLFEYFSETQRNKGNFPGRFSGRQFSNSRSEMNVSTLELGDSALYLCASSALAGDNTQYFGPGTRLTVL.